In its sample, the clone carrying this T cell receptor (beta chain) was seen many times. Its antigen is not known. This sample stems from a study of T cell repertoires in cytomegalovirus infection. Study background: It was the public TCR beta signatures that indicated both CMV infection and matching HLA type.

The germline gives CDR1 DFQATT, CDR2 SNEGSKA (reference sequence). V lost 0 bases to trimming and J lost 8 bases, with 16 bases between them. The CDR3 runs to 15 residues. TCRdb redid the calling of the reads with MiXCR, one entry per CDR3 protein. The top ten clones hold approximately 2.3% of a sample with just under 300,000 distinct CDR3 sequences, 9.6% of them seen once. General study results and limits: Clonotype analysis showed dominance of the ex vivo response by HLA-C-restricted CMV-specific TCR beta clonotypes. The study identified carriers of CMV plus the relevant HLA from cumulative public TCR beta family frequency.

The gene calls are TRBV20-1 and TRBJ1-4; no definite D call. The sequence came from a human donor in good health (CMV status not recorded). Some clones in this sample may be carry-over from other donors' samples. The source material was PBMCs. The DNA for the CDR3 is TGCAGTGCTAGAGATCTAGGGCTCTCCGGGGAAAAACTGTTTTTT. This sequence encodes CSARDLGLSGEKLFF.